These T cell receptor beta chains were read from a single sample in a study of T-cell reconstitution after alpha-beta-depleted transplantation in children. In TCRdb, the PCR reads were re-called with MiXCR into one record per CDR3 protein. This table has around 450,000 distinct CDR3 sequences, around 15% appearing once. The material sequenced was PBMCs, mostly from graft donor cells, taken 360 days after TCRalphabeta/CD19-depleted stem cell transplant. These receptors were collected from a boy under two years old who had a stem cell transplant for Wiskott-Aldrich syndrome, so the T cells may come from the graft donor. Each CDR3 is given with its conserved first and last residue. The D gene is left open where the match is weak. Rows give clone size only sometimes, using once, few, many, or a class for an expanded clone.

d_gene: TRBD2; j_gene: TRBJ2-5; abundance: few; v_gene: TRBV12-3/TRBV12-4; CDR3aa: CASSASGRIEETQYF; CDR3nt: TGTGCCAGCAGTGCTAGCGGGAGAATCGAAGAGACCCAGTACTTC
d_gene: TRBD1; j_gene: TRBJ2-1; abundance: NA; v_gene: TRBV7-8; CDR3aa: CASSPKRDRGINEQFF; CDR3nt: TGTGCCAGCAGCCCTAAGAGGGACAGGGGGATCAATGAGCAGTTCTTC
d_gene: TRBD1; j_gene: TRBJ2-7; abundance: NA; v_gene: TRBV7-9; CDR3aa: CASSRIGQGHEQYF; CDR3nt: TGTGCCAGCAGCCGCATCGGACAGGGCCACGAGCAGTACTTC
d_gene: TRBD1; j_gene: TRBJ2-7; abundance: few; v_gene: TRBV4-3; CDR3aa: CASSRGQGVGYEQYF; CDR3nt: TGCGCCAGCAGCCGAGGACAGGGCGTGGGCTACGAGCAGTACTTC
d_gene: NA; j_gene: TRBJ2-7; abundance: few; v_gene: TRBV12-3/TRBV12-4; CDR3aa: CASSAGGQGAKEQYF; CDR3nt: TGTGCCAGCAGCGCCGGGGGACAAGGGGCGAAAGAGCAGTACTTC
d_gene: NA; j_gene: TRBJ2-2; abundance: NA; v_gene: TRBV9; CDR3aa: CASSVATNTGELFF; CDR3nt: TGTGCCAGCAGCGTAGCAACGAACACCGGGGAGCTGTTTTTT
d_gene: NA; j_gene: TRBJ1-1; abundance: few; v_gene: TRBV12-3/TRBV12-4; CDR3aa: CASSQDNTEAFF; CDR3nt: TGTGCCAGCAGTCAGGACAACACTGAAGCTTTCTTT
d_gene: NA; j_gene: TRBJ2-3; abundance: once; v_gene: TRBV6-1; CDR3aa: CATQGGRRITQYF; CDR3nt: TGTGCCACCCAGGGGGGGAGGAGGATTACGCAGTATTTT
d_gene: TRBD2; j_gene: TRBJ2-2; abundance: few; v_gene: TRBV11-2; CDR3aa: CASSLGLAGNQWTGELFF; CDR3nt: TGTGCCAGCAGCTTAGGACTAGCGGGAAATCAGTGGACCGGGGAGCTGTTTTTT
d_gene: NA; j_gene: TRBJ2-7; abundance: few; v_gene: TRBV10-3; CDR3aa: CAISEYRLAEQYF; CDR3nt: TGTGCCATCAGTGAGTACAGGCTCGCCGAGCAGTACTTC
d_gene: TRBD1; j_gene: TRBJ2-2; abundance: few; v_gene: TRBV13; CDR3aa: CASSSQGEYTGELFF; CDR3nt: TGTGCCAGCAGCTCACAGGGGGAGTACACCGGGGAGCTGTTTTTT
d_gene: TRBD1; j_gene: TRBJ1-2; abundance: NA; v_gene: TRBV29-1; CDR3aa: CSVEGTGELNYGYTF; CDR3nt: TGCAGCGTTGAAGGGACAGGGGAGCTTAACTATGGCTACACCTTC
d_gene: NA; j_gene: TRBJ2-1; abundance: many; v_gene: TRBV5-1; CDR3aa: CASSTGQSGEQFF; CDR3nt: TGCGCCAGCAGCACCGGACAGAGCGGTGAGCAGTTCTTC
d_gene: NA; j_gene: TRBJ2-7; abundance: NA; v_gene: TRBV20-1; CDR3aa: CSAREETYEQYF; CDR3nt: TGCAGTGCTAGAGAGGAGACCTACGAGCAGTACTTC
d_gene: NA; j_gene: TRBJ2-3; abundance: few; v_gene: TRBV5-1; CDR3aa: CASSLYHEADTQYF; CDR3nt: TGCGCCAGCAGCTTGTATCACGAGGCAGATACGCAGTATTTT
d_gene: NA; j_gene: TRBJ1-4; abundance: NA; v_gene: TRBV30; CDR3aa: CAWSLVGGSEKLFF; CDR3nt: TGTGCCTGGAGTCTCGTTGGGGGAAGCGAAAAACTGTTTTTT
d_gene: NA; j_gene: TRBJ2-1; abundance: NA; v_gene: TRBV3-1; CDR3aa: CARSLALRLVPSYNEQFF; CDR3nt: TGTGCCCGCAGTTTAGCTCTTAGACTAGTCCCCTCCTACAATGAGCAGTTCTTC
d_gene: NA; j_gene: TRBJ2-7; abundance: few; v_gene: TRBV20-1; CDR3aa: CSAPTGSYEQYF; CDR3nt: TGCAGTGCGCCGACAGGTAGCTACGAGCAGTACTTC
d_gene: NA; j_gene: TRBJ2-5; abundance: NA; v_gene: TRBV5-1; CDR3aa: CASSLDTVAGTQYF; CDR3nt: TGCGCCAGCAGCCTGGACACGGTTGCGGGGACCCAGTACTTC
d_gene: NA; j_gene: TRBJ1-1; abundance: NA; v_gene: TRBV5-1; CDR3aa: CASSLDRGGTEAFF; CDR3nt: TGCGCCAGCAGCTTGGACCGGGGAGGCACTGAAGCTTTCTTT
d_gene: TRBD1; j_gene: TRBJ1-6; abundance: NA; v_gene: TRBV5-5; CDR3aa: CASSQTGTIYNSPLHF; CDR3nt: TGTGCCAGCAGCCAGACAGGGACGATTTATAATTCACCCCTCCACTTT